Listed below are T cell receptor beta chains from one sample, sequenced in a study of PD-1 blockade in classical Hodgkin lymphoma. Assay used: immunoSEQ multiplex PCR; TCRdb lists only in-frame clones, some missing. The table includes 41,000 or so clones, around 69% detected once. The sample consisted of peripheral blood mononuclear cells (PBMCs), taken before the fourth cycle of nivolumab. These TCRs come from a human donor with classical Hodgkin lymphoma. Both conserved end residues are part of each CDR3. Size is stated for part of the rows, as once, few or many counts, or as a class when the clone is expanded.

j_call clone_size v_call cdr3_aa
TRBJ2-7 . TRBV10-3 CAISESYYEQYF
TRBJ2-7 once TRBV15 CATSRVGSRGEQYF
TRBJ2-6 once TRBV7-6 CAGGRGGGGANVLTF
TRBJ1-2 . TRBV6-5 CASRGDSQGSYGYTF
TRBJ1-4 . TRBV6-5 CASSSHMTGYLFF
TRBJ1-1 . TRBV30 CAWSVLPSGHLNTEAFF
TRBJ2-3 . TRBV11-2 CASSLVGSSGDTQYF
TRBJ2-7 . TRBV7-2 CASSPGGDKVYEQYF
TRBJ1-5 . TRBV28 CASKSGEVQHF
TRBJ1-1 . TRBV30 CAWSVGVNTEAFF
TRBJ1-5 . TRBV2 CASRDLDSNQPQHF
TRBJ2-3 . TRBV29-1 CSVESPEGTQYF
TRBJ2-2 . TRBV20-1 CSARFTGELFF
TRBJ2-5 . TRBV5-6 CASSSGRGVEETQYF
TRBJ2-3 . TRBV4-2 CASSPLAGGYTDTQYF
TRBJ1-5 . TRBV4-3 CASSQDSNQPQHF
TRBJ2-7 . TRBV7-9 CASSLGVLDEQYF
TRBJ2-1 few TRBV4-3 CASSQDFLGGNEQFF
TRBJ2-3 . TRBV7-9 CASSFLDTVKGDTQYF
TRBJ1-5 . TRBV6-1 CASRVQEYSNQPQHF
TRBJ2-3 . TRBV7-8 CASLRDLAGSTDTQYF
TRBJ2-7 once TRBV7-6 CASSLAGQGYEQYF
TRBJ1-5 . TRBV2 CASSRTGAAHGQPQHF
TRBJ2-7 . TRBV7-2 CASSYRRRDGEQYF
TRBJ1-3 . TRBV6-1 CASSEALGGQGSGNTIYF
TRBJ2-1 few TRBV4-2 CASSQDPPSGAYNEQFF
TRBJ2-2 medium-sized TRBV29-1 CSVRTDPNTGELFF
TRBJ1-1 few TRBV5-8 CASSLRGTEAFF
TRBJ2-1 . TRBV7-9 CASSLPPRQGSWDNEQFF
TRBJ1-5 few TRBV5-4 CASSTDRAVGQPQHF
TRBJ1-4 . TRBV5-8 CASSSQGAQGEKLFF
TRBJ2-3 . TRBV14 CASSLTLTDTQYF
TRBJ1-1 . TRBV9 CASSAGDSLNTEAFF
TRBJ1-2 . TRBV27 CASSRTEHSWGYTF
TRBJ1-1 . TRBV11-2 CASSFGGDSEAFF
TRBJ2-1 . TRBV29-1 CSDHRDSLYNEQFF
TRBJ2-1 . TRBV4-3 CASSQNGQAASYNEQFF
TRBJ2-2 few TRBV4-3 CASSQDRRGNTGELFF
TRBJ2-3 . TRBV7-6 CASSYIEGEAQYF
TRBJ2-3 . TRBV7-9 CAILRLLGTDTQYF
TRBJ2-5 . TRBV27 CASSPSGGYEQYF
TRBJ2-3 . TRBV29-1 CSVVGVMGTDTQYF
TRBJ1-1 few TRBV25-1 CASILGLEAFF
TRBJ1-2 . TRBV30 CASPRGGKDYGYTF
TRBJ2-1 . TRBV13 CASSFTGGGGQFF
TRBJ2-2 few TRBV7-9 CASSSVTGELFF
TRBJ2-5 . TRBV7-2 CASSLARREETQYF
TRBJ1-3 once TRBV9 CASSVVGSKSSGNTIYF